This entry lists 14 T cell receptor beta chains sequenced from one sample in a study of T-cell memory formation after mild COVID-19. TCRdb reanalysed the 5' RACE reads using MiXCR and keeps one entry per CDR3 protein. Counted here are roughly 350,000 distinct CDR3 sequences, roughly an eighth occurring once; the ten biggest clones make up approximately 22%. Sequenced sample: PBMCs or a T cell subset sorted from them (not recorded which). Receptor source: a man between 18 and 29 years old who had mild COVID-19 (a few samples of this study predate the infection). Cell type and time point are not known.

V is TRBV21-1 and J is TRBJ2-7. TRBV21-1 is termed a pseudogene. The CDR3 covers 15 residues. CDR3 nucleotide sequence: TGTGCCAGCAGCAAATCGGGTGGGATACCTTACGAGCAGTACGTC. Translation gives CASSKSGGIPYEQYV.

V gene TRBV5-4 combines with J gene TRBJ2-7; 9 nucleotides align to TRBD1. Germline CDR1 reads SGHNT; CDR2 reads YYREEE (reference sequence). V lost 2 bases, J lost 5 bases, and 8 bases stayed unmatched. The CDR3 length is 15 residues. The CDR3 sequence is CASSFGTGTLDEQYV. The CDR3 DNA sequence: TGTGCCAGCAGCTTCGGGACAGGGACGTTGGACGAGCAGTACGTC.

This clonotype was picked up a small number of times. The chain recombines TRBV7-2 with TRBJ2-7, with D possibly TRBD1 on 7 matching bases. This CDR3 has 15 amino acids. The V gene lost 5 bases and the J gene lost 2 bases, with 16 bases spanning the gap. Looked up from germline, CDR1 is SGHTA and CDR2 is FQGNSA. The CDR3 coding sequence is TGTGCCAGCAGCCCCCGGGGGACAGTCACCTACGAGCAGTACTTC. It specifies CASSPRGTVTYEQYF.

V is TRBV19 and J is TRBJ2-3; D remains unclear. The CDR3 spans 15 residues. Trimming pared 3 bases from V and 0 bases from J, leaving 10 bases between. Germline V lookup: CDR1 LNHDA, CDR2 SQIVND (reference sequence). As DNA, the CDR3 is TGTGCCAGTAGTATCGCCGCAACTAGCACAGATACGCAGTATTTT. Translating it yields CASSIAATSTDTQYF.

CDR3 residues: CASSLESPGTGSSGNTIYF. CDR3 coding DNA: TGTGCCAGCAGCTTAGAGTCCCCCGGGACAGGGTCCTCAGGAAACACCATATATTTT. The chain uses TRBV7-2 and TRBJ1-3, with 9 positions matching TRBD1. The V gene end was trimmed by 1 base and the J gene end by 4 bases; junction bases not matched to a gene: 14. Germline V gene sequence: CDR1 SGHTA, CDR2 FQGNSA. The CDR3 extends over 19 amino acids.

This clonotype was observed a handful of times. The chain combines TRBV12-3 or TRBV12-4 with TRBJ2-2; D gene unclear. The V end lost 10 bases, the J end lost 5 bases, and 23 bases lay between the germline ends. The CDR3 sequence is 16 residues long. The CDR3 sequence: CATLGLHGLETGELFF. In DNA, the CDR3 is TGTGCCACCCTGGGGTTACACGGGCTGGAGACCGGGGAGCTGTTTTTT.

In its sample, this clonotype was seen a few times. The gene calls are TRBV2 and TRBJ1-3; D is perhaps TRBD1 (6 bases). V dropped 10 bases and J dropped 0 bases, with 10 bases sitting between them. Per the germline V gene, CDR1 is SNHLY and CDR2 is FYNNEI. CDR3 length: 13 residues. The CDR3 spells CATDSASGNTIYF. CDR3 bases: TGTGCCACGGACAGTGCCTCTGGAAACACCATATATTTT.

This clonotype has more than one count but fewer than ten. V and J are TRBV6-2 or TRBV6-3 and TRBJ1-1; TRBD1 agrees at 8 bases. Germline V CDR1 and CDR2: MNHEY, SVGEGT. V trimming: 6 bases; J trimming: 10 bases; junction bases outside the gene matches: 10. This CDR3 has 13 amino acids. CDR3 protein: CASSLGQGRAAFF. The CDR3 DNA follows: TGTGCCAGCAGCCTCGGACAGGGAAGGGCAGCTTTCTTT.

The J gene is TRBJ1-5, the V gene TRBV6-5; no definite D call. The germline V gene has CDR1 MNHEY and CDR2 SVGAGI. V shed 6 bases and J shed 0 bases, with 9 bases lying between them. The CDR3 is 14 amino acids. The CDR3 coding sequence is TGTGCCAGCAGACGCTCGGGTAGCAATCAGCCCCAGCATTTT. It is translated as CASRRSGSNQPQHF.

Only a few counts were recorded for this clonotype. The chain has TRBV4-2 and TRBJ2-3; D not certain. Trimming removed 6 bases at V and 0 bases at J, with 13 bases between. The CDR3 consists of 15 residues. Germline V gene lookup returns CDR1 LGHNA and CDR2 YNFKEQ. CDR3 sequence: CASRATPTSTDTQYF. The CDR3 nucleotides are TGTGCCAGCAGGGCTACCCCGACCAGCACAGATACGCAGTATTTT.

The chain links TRBV12-3 or TRBV12-4 to TRBJ2-5, with 13 bases matching TRBD2. CDR3 length: 16 amino acids. After removal of 5 bases from V and 3 bases from J, the junction contained 6 bases not matched to a gene. The CDR3, as DNA: TGTGCCAGCAGTGCCCCCGGGACTAGCGGGGAAGAGACCCAGTACTTC. Protein product: CASSAPGTSGEETQYF.

The rearrangement uses TRBV7-2 and TRBJ1-3; no firm D call. Germline lookup yields CDR1 SGHTA and CDR2 FQGNSA. The CDR3 has 15 amino acids. V dropped 2 bases and J dropped 0 bases, with 8 bases sitting between them. The CDR3 DNA sequence: TGTGCCAGCAGCTTATATTGGGGCTCTGGAAACACCATATATTTT. Translation gives CASSLYWGSGNTIYF.

The chain links TRBV7-2 to TRBJ1-1; 7 bases agree with TRBD1. The CDR3 runs to 13 residues. V shed 5 bases, J shed 10 bases, and the junction held 10 bases outside the gene matches. Germline-derived CDR1 and CDR2 are SGHTA and FQGNSA. CDR3 region: CASSRPAAGGAFF. In DNA, the CDR3 is TGTGCCAGCAGCCGGCCGGCGGCAGGGGGAGCTTTCTTT.

This clonotype was found a few times. The chain has TRBV29-1 and TRBJ2-3, with D possibly TRBD2 on 6 matching bases. The CDR3 sequence is 14 residues long. Germline V gene sequence: CDR1 SQVTM, CDR2 ANQGSEA. The V end lost 4 bases, the J end lost 2 bases, and 13 bases lay between the germline ends. The CDR3 loop is CSVVAAGPTDTQYF. The CDR3 DNA reads TGCAGCGTTGTAGCAGCGGGCCCCACAGATACGCAGTATTTT.